These 10 T cell receptor beta chains were all obtained from the same sample, sequenced in a study of PD-L1 blockade in urothelial cancer. Time point in this sample: pretreatment peripheral blood. The table came from immunoSEQ multiplex PCR; TCRdb's copy has only in-frame clones and leaves some out. The sample includes tens of thousands of clones, around 90% of them seen just once. The sequencing used PBMCs, collected around atezolizumab (anti-PD-L1) treatment. Receptors originate from a man between 60 and 70 years old with urothelial cancer.

The chain couples TRBV28 to TRBJ2-7; 11 nucleotides align to TRBD2. The germline V gene encodes CDR1 MDHEN and CDR2 SYDVKM. The V segment lost 4 bases and the J segment 4 bases; nucleotides outside the gene matches: 12. The CDR3 has 17 residues. CDR3 DNA: TGTGCCAGCAGTTCCCTGATAATAGCGGGAGGGTCGTACGAGCAGTACTTC. Its protein is CASSSLIIAGGSYEQYF. Full variable domain (missing parts from reference TRBV28 and TRBJ2-7): DVKVTQSSRYLVKRTGEKVFLECVQDMDHENMFWYRQDPGLGLRLIYFSYDVKMKEKGDIPEGYSVSREKKERFSLILESASTNQTSMYLCASSSLIIAGGSYEQYFGPGTRLTVT.

The chain couples TRBV7-6 to TRBJ2-5; TRBD2 matches 8 bases. CDR3 length: 20 residues. Looked up from germline, CDR1 is SGHVS and CDR2 is FNYEAQ. With 2 bases clipped from V and 5 bases from J, the junction kept 22 bases outside the gene matches. CDR3 nucleotides: TGTGCCAGCAGCTTATCCGGGTGGGGGACCAGCGGGGGCTGGGGGGAGACCCAGTACTTC. Translation gives CASSLSGWGTSGGWGETQYF.

J is TRBJ2-3 and V is TRBV28, with 7 positions matching TRBD2. This CDR3 region has 15 residues. CDR1 and CDR2 from the germline V gene are MDHEN and SYDVKM. With V trimmed by 6 bases and J by 0 bases, 6 bases remained unmatched. This CDR3 reads CASSRLAASTDTQYF. The DNA for the CDR3 is TGTGCCAGCAGCAGACTAGCAGCTAGCACAGATACGCAGTATTTT.

The CDR3 here is CASSSLRDRNPYEQYF. CDR3 nucleotides: TGTGCCAGCAGCTCACTCCGGGACAGAAACCCCTACGAGCAGTACTTC. The J gene is TRBJ2-7, the V gene TRBV11-2, with 7 positions matching TRBD1. This CDR3 spans 16 amino acids. Per germline, CDR1 SGHAT and CDR2 FQNNGV. V shed 4 bases and J 2 bases; nucleotides not matched to a gene: 11.

The V call is TRBV5-1, the J call TRBJ1-2; D ambiguous. Per the germline V gene, CDR1 is SGHRS and CDR2 is YFSETQ. The ends were cut back, 1 base at V and 4 bases at J, with 8 bases in the middle. This CDR3 spans 13 amino acids. The CDR3 spells CASSLSDSYGYTF. The CDR3 DNA reads TGCGCCAGCAGCTTGTCAGATTCCTATGGCTACACCTTC.

This clone was found a few times. V usage is TRBV28 and J usage is TRBJ1-3; 9 bases are a match to TRBD1. Trimming cost V 5 bases and J 0 bases; bases outside gene matches: 2. This CDR3 has 15 amino acids. Germline CDR1 is MDHEN and CDR2 is SYDVKM. In nucleotides, the CDR3 is TGTGCCAGCAGTATGACAGGGGGCTCTGGAAACACCATATATTTT. Its protein is CASSMTGGSGNTIYF.

The rearrangement links TRBV7-9 to TRBJ2-1; a weak D match, TRBD2 (6 bases). Trimming pared 5 bases from V and 2 bases from J, leaving 16 bases between. CDR3 length: 16 amino acids. CDR1 SEHNR and CDR2 FQNEAQ come from the germline V gene (reference sequence). CDR3 in amino acids: CASSGVGDSTYNEQFF. Written as DNA, the CDR3 is TGTGCCAGCAGCGGGGTGGGGGACTCAACCTACAATGAGCAGTTCTTC.

The gene calls are TRBV7-2 and TRBJ2-3, with D possibly being TRBD2 (5 bases). The V gene lost 5 bases and the J gene lost 6 bases, with 15 bases spanning the gap. The CDR3 is 14 residues long. CDR1 is SGHTA, CDR2 FQGNSA, per germline. The CDR3 reads CASSARSGGDTQYF. CDR3 bases: TGTGCCAGCAGCGCTCGGTCGGGCGGGGATACGCAGTATTTT.

The rearrangement uses TRBV7-2 and TRBJ2-6, with D perhaps matching TRBD2 (5 bases). V was clipped by 4 bases and J by 0 bases, with 7 bases between them. CDR1 SGHTA and CDR2 FQGNSA come from the germline V gene. The CDR3 loop spans 15 amino acids. The CDR3 sequence: CASSSGDSGANVLTF. CDR3 bases: TGTGCCAGCAGCTCCGGGGACTCTGGGGCCAACGTCCTGACTTTC.

The chain has TRBV6-5 and TRBJ2-7; 8 positions agree with TRBD2. CDR1 is MNHEY, CDR2 SVGAGI, per germline. V lost 6 bases to trimming and J lost 2 bases; unmatched junction nucleotides: 3. The CDR3 sequence is 13 residues long. The CDR3: CASSVAGTYEQYF. The CDR3 bases are TGTGCCAGCAGCGTAGCGGGAACCTACGAGCAGTACTTC.